This record looks at one TCR beta chain sequence and its context. Its cognate antigen is unknown. The TRB cDNA libraries were prepared by 5' RACE with UMI labels. TCRdb reprocessed the 5' RACE reads and keeps a single row for each CDR3 protein, giving no DNA. The sample has over 100,000 distinct CDR3 sequences, and its top ten clones hold approximately 0.38%. This entry is derived from a study of CXCR3-negative and CXCR3-positive naive CD8 T cells. Study-level information: Each library gave roughly 1.4 +/- 0.3 million of about 140 million TRB reads. Study-wide results and caveats: A higher hydrophobicity marked the TRB CDR3s of CXCR3-positive naive cells versus CXCR3-negative naive cells. After cryopreservation, expression of CXCR3 was partially reduced, and most assays were run with fresh PBMCs. Naive CXCR3-positive and CXCR3-negative cells shared similar TRBV-TRBJ usage, unlike memory cells.

Naivety in CD8+ T cells corresponded to a CD45RO-CCR7+CD27+CD95- phenotype. The CDR3 covers 15 residues. The sequenced sample consisted of naive CXCR3+ CD8+ T cells from blood. Subset of the sample: CD45RO-CCR7+CD27+CD95- naive CD8+ T cells expressing CXCR3 (TNR3+). The chain uses TRBV12-3 or TRBV12-4 and TRBJ2-1; no DNA is available, so the TRBD2 call from TCRdb remains unchecked. This receptor was taken from a human donor in good health. Some clones in this sample may be carry-over from other donors' samples. CDR3 loop: CASSPTSGGPGEQFF.